This T cell receptor beta chain was sequenced during a study of control samples from healthy donors and cancer patients. This table comes from immunoSEQ multiplex PCR, and its TCRdb copy is limited to in-frame clones, with some not included. The sample holds about 25,000 clones, 70% to 90% seen once. This receptor was identified in a woman aged 55-69 years with head and neck cancer. Sequencing input: PBMCs.

The chain's CDR3 is CASSLNAQTLLFF. The CDR3 coding sequence is TGTGCCAGCAGCCTAAATGCACAGACCCTACTGTTTTTT. V and J are TRBV11-2 and TRBJ1-4; no clear D. There are 13 residues in the CDR3. V lost 5 bases and J 13 bases, leaving 17 bases between the germline ends. Germline V lookup: CDR1 SGHAT, CDR2 FQNNGV.